Listed here are 18 T cell receptor beta chains from one sample, sequenced in a study of blood T cells in healthy people across ages (dated by TCRdb to about 2015). Receptor libraries were prepared by 5' RACE. TCRdb lists the instrument as Illumina HiSeq 2500. The second PCR ran for about 7 to 11 cycles and used a J-beta primer mix along with a sample-barcoded 5' primer. The public sequencing data were trimmed at Q25 with fastp and processed into clonotypes with MiXCR by TCRdb, which kept only in-frame beta chains. Each entry is one CDR3 protein sequence, shown with its most common DNA and genes. This sample holds about a million distinct CDR3 sequences; 45% to 50% were observed only once. The top ten clonotypes cover 10% to 15% of the sample. Input material: blood. The origin of the receptors is a man aged 25 to 40 in good health.

This rearrangement joins TRBV7-9 to TRBJ1-1; D is unclear. The germline V gene encodes CDR1 SEHNR and CDR2 FQNEAQ (reference sequence). This CDR3 is built from 15 residues. V lost 3 bases, J lost 5 bases, and 16 bases lay in between. The CDR3 DNA is TGTGCCAGCAGCTTGATGACGGTTATCTCTACTGAAGCTTTCTTT. Its translation is CASSLMTVISTEAFF.

This clonotype was seen once. The CDR3 DNA follows: TGTGCCAGCAGCTTGCGGTCCAGCGAAACCCACAATGAGCAGTACTTC. Its protein product is CASSLRSSETHNEQYF. The chain combines TRBV5-6 with TRBJ2-5, with D uncertain. CDR1 and CDR2 (germline): SGHDT, YYEEEE. The CDR3 has 16 residues. With 1 base removed from V and 11 bases from J, the gap between germline ends came to 24 bases.

There are many counts of this clonotype. In DNA, the CDR3 is TGTGCCTGGAGTCTGGTCGGGGGAGAGACCCAGTACTTC. Amino acid sequence: CAWSLVGGETQYF. This chain connects TRBV30 to TRBJ2-5; TRBD2 might be the D (6 bases). The ends were cut back, 2 bases at V and 4 bases at J, with 11 bases in the middle. The CDR3 is 13 amino acids. Germline V gene data show CDR1 as GTSNPN and CDR2 as SVGIG (reference sequence).

This chain uses TRBV24-1 with TRBJ2-3, with TRBD2 as a possible D gene (7 bases). The CDR3 has 14 amino acids. Germline values: CDR1 KGHDR, CDR2 SFDVKD. Trimming shortened V by 9 bases and J by 1 base, and 13 bases separated the two germline ends. The CDR3 spells CATGRGGGTDTQYF. The DNA for the CDR3 is TGTGCCACCGGGCGCGGGGGCGGCACAGATACGCAGTATTTT.

This sequence joins TRBV4-1 and TRBJ1-2; 10 bases align to TRBD1. With V trimmed by 3 bases and J by 7 bases, 8 bases remained unmatched. Germline-derived CDR1 and CDR2 are MGHRA and YSYEKL. CDR3 size: 15 residues. CDR3 sequence reads: CASSQPGQGKGGYTF. The CDR3, as DNA: TGCGCCAGCAGCCAGCCGGGACAGGGGAAAGGTGGCTACACCTTC.

This clonotype has only a few counts. This chain uses TRBV29-1 with TRBJ2-1; D possibly corresponds to TRBD2 (5 bases). The ends were cut back, 4 bases at V and 7 bases at J, with 17 bases in the middle. CDR1 is SQVTM, CDR2 ANQGSEA, per germline. This CDR3 is built from 14 residues. In DNA form, the CDR3 reads TGCAGCGTTGGAGCGGATACTGACATGAATGAGCAGTTCTTC. Protein: CSVGADTDMNEQFF.

This clonotype has just a few counts. The J gene is TRBJ2-6, the V gene TRBV4-1; TRBD1 matches 9 bases. V lost 3 bases and J lost 2; bases outside the gene matches: 8. This CDR3 has 18 residues. Germline CDR1 and CDR2: MGHRA and YSYEKL. CDR3 in amino acids: CASSQPGQGIPGANVLTF. CDR3 coding DNA: TGCGCCAGCAGCCAGCCGGGACAGGGTATCCCTGGGGCCAACGTCCTGACTTTC.

This clonotype has a handful of counts. CDR3: CASRRTAADEKLFF. The DNA for the CDR3 is TGCGCCAGCAGGAGGACAGCGGCGGATGAAAAACTGTTTTTT. The V gene is TRBV5-1, the J gene TRBJ1-4; tentative D call: TRBD1 (6 bases). The CDR3 is 14 residues long. Germline CDR1 SGHRS, CDR2 YFSETQ. The ends were cut back, 5 bases at V and 6 bases at J, with 14 bases in the middle.

V gene TRBV27 combines with J gene TRBJ2-5, with TRBD1 matching 7 bases. Germline lookup yields CDR1 MNHEY and CDR2 SMNVEV (reference sequence). The CDR3 is made up of 15 amino acids. Trimming at V came to 3 bases and at J to 1 base, leaving 5 bases not matched to a gene. CDR3 protein: CASSLSTGLQETQYF. CDR3 DNA: TGTGCCAGCAGTTTGTCGACAGGGCTCCAAGAGACCCAGTACTTC.

V gene TRBV7-9 combines with J gene TRBJ1-1, with 11 bases that match TRBD1. The J segment lost 4 bases and the V segment lost 5 bases, leaving 12 bases of the junction unmatched. The CDR3 contains 17 residues. Germline CDR1 and CDR2: SEHNR and FQNEAQ (reference sequence). Written as DNA, the CDR3 is TGTGCCAGCAGCCGAGCTTGGGACAGGGGGTTTGTCACTGAAGCTTTCTTT. This gives the protein CASSRAWDRGFVTEAFF.

This clonotype came up a few times. This chain connects TRBV4-3 to TRBJ1-2, with 7 bases lining up with TRBD1. CDR3 length: 17 amino acids. Trimming at V came to 2 bases and at J to 6 bases, leaving 15 bases not matched to a gene. Looked up from germline, CDR1 is LGHNA and CDR2 is YSLEER. The CDR3 DNA reads TGCGCCAGCAGCCAAAGATATAATAGTCGACAGGGTAATGGCTACACCTTC. Encoded protein: CASSQRYNSRQGNGYTF.

The chain employs TRBV24-1 and TRBJ2-3; 9 nucleotides align to TRBD1. Germline CDR1 and CDR2: KGHDR and SFDVKD. There are 16 residues in the CDR3. With V trimmed by 4 bases and J by 4 bases, 8 bases remained unmatched. In DNA, the CDR3 is TGTGCCACCAGTGACCGGACGGGACAGGGAGCAGATACGCAGTATTTT. Translating it yields CATSDRTGQGADTQYF.

This clonotype turned up a few times. The chain has TRBV6-5 and TRBJ2-3; D possibly corresponds to TRBD2 (7 bases). Trimming stripped 6 bases from V and 4 bases from J, with 17 bases between. The CDR3 is 15 residues long. Germline values: CDR1 MNHEY, CDR2 SVGAGI. CDR3 amino acids: CASSRLAGAPDTQYF. The CDR3 nucleotides are TGTGCCAGCAGCAGACTGGCGGGGGCCCCAGATACGCAGTATTTT.

The genes are TRBV29-1 and TRBJ2-1; 7 nucleotides line up with TRBD1. J gave up 12 bases and V 2 bases, and 19 bases lay outside the gene matches. Germline V gene data show CDR1 as SQVTM and CDR2 as ANQGSEA. The CDR3 covers 16 residues. The CDR3 sequence: CSVEISGSGGELGQFF. CDR3 coding DNA: TGCAGCGTTGAAATAAGTGGTTCAGGGGGTGAACTCGGGCAGTTCTTC.

The chain has TRBV12-3 or TRBV12-4 and TRBJ2-2; D is ambiguous. The CDR3 has 10 residues. V lost 3 bases to trimming and J lost 9 bases, with 2 bases between them. In nucleotides, the CDR3 is TGTGCCAGCAGTTTGAGGGAGCTGTTTTTT. As protein: CASSLRELFF.

This clonotype was observed a handful of times. The chain uses TRBV3-1 and TRBJ1-5; the D is unclear. Germline loops: CDR1 LGHDT, CDR2 YNNKEL (reference sequence). Between the trimmed V and J ends, which lost 5 bases and 4 bases, there was a span of 6 bases. The CDR3 covers 12 residues. CDR3: CASSYYNQPQHF. The DNA of the CDR3 is TGTGCCAGCAGCTACTATAATCAGCCCCAGCATTTT.

The rearrangement links TRBV29-1 to TRBJ2-5; 8 nucleotides line up with TRBD2. Germline V gives CDR1 SQVTM, CDR2 ANQGSEA. V was pared by 3 bases and J by 0 bases, with 15 bases of the junction left unmatched. This CDR3 contains 18 residues. CDR3 protein: CSVEGNSSGSQYQETQYF. As DNA, the CDR3 is TGCAGCGTTGAGGGGAACTCCAGCGGGAGCCAGTACCAAGAGACCCAGTACTTC.

This clonotype was observed once. This may stem from a read error, because a much larger clone lies one nucleotide away. The chain has TRBV13 and TRBJ1-4; D gene uncertain. Trimming shortened V by 0 bases and J by 4 bases, and 6 bases separated the two germline ends. Germline CDR1 is PRHDT and CDR2 is FYEKMQ (reference sequence). CDR3 size: 14 residues. The CDR3 DNA sequence: TGTGCCAGCAGCTTAGGACAGCTTAATGAAAAACTGTTTTTT. Protein sequence: CASSLGQLNEKLFF. Using reference TRBV13 and TRBJ1-4 for the parts outside the CDR3, the full variable domain is AAGVIQSPRHLIKEKRETATLKCYPIPRHDTVYWYQQGPGQDPQFLISFYEKMQSDKGSIPDRFSAQQFSDYHSELNMSSLELGDSALYFCASSLGQLNEKLFFGSGTQLSVL.